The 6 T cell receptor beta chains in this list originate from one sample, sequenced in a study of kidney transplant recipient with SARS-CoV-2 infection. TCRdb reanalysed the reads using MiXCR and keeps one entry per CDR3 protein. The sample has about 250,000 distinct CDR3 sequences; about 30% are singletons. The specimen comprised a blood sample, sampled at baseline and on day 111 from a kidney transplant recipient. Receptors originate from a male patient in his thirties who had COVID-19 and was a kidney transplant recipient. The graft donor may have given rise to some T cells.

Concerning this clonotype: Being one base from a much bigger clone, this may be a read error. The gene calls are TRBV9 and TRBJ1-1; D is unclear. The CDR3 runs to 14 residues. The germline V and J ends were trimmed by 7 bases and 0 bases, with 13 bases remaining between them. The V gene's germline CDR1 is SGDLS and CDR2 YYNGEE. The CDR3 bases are TGTGCCAGCGCCGTGACACCTCTGAACACTGAAGCTTTCTTT. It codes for CASAVTPLNTEAFF.

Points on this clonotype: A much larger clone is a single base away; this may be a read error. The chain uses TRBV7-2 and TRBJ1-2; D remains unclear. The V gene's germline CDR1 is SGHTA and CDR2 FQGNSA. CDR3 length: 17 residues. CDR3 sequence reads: CASSLYYRDGKTYGNTF. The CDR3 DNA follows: TGTGCCAGCAGCCTTTATTACAGAGACGGAAAGACCTATGGCAACACCTTC.

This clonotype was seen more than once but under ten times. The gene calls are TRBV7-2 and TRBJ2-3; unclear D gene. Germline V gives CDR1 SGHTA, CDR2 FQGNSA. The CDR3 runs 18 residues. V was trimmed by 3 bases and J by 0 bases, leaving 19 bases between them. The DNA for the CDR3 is TGTGCCAGCAGCTTGGCACTCGTTTTTGGGCGCAGCACAGATACGCAGTATTTT. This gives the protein CASSLALVFGRSTDTQYF.

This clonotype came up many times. CDR3 nucleotide sequence: TGTGCCAGCAGCGAGTATCCGGTCGTTAGAAAGACCTATGGCTACACCTTC. This gives the protein CASSEYPVVRKTYGYTF. J is TRBJ1-2 and V is TRBV16; D ambiguous. The CDR3 has 17 amino acids. Deletions cut 5 bases from V and 4 bases from J, with 23 bases between. CDR1 is KGHSY and CDR2 is FQNENV in the germline V gene. Full variable domain (missing parts from reference TRBV16 and TRBJ1-2): GEEVAQTPKHLVRGEGQKAKLYCAPIKGHSYVFWYQQVLKNEFKFLISFQNENVFDETGMPKERFSAKCLPNSPCSLEIQATKLEDSAVYFCASSEYPVVRKTYGYTFGSGTRLTVV.

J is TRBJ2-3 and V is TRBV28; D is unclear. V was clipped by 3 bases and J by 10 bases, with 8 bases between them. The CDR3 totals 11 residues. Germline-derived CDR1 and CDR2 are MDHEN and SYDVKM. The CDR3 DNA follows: TGTGCCAGCAGTTTCCTTTTAGCGCAGTATTTT. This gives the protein CASSFLLAQYF.

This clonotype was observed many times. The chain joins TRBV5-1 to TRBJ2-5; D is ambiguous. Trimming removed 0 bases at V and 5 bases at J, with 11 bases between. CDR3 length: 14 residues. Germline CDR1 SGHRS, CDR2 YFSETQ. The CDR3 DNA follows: TGCGCCAGCAGCTTGGGTCTAGTCGGCGAGACCCAGTACTTC. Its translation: CASSLGLVGETQYF.